This entry concerns a single TCR beta chain. Its target is not known. This entry belongs to a study of neurological immune-mediated disorders. Study-level information: In a group of about 35 multiple sclerosis patients, some 30 had the relapsing-remitting type and 3 had the secondary progressive type.

Findings of the study overall: No expanded-clone CDR3 amino acid sequence recurred across subjects, suggesting private TCR-beta repertoires. On phylogenetic grouping, the repertoires of 18 of 34 multiple sclerosis patients fell within one related-CDR3 cluster, constituting a possible signature.

The V gene's germline CDR1 is SEHNR and CDR2 FQNEAQ (reference sequence). The CDR3 extends over 13 amino acids. V was clipped by 6 bases and J by 6 bases; unmatched bases: 3. With 10-nucleotide random UMIs, 5'RACE was used to make the cDNA. Using its own MiXCR run on the 5' RACE reads, TCRdb lists one record per CDR3 protein. Of fewer than 80,000 distinct CDR3 sequences in the sample, 4% to 6% were seen once. The source of this sequence is a woman aged 45 to 65 with multiple sclerosis. The V gene is TRBV7-9, the J gene TRBJ1-1; 11 bases agree with TRBD1. The sample comprised PBMCs. For the CDR3, the DNA is TGTGCCAGCAGTGAGGACAGGGGGCCTGAAGCTTTCTTT. As protein: CASSEDRGPEAFF.